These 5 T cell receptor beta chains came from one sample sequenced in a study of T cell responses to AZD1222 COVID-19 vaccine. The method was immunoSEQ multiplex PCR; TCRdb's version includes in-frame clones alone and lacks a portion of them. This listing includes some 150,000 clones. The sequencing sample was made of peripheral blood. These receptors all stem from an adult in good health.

For the CDR3, the DNA is TGTGCAAGTCGGCGGACCTCTCGGGACAGGGGGCGGCTTGCTTTCTTT. This codes for CASRRTSRDRGRLAFF. This chain connects TRBV12-2 to TRBJ1-1; TRBD1 was called by the table and not checked on the DNA. TRBV12-2 is a pseudogene. This CDR3 contains 16 residues.

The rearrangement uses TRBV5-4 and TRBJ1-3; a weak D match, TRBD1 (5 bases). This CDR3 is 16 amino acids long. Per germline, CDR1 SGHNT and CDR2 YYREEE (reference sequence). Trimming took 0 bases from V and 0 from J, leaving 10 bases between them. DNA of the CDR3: TGTGCCAGCAGCTTGGCCGTGGGGGGCTCTGGAAACACCATATATTTT. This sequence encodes CASSLAVGGSGNTIYF.

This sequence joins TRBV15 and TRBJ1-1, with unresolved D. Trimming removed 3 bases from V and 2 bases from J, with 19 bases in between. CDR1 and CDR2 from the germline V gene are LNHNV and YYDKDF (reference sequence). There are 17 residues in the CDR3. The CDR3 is CATSREILQRQNTEAFF. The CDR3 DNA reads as TGTGCCACCAGCAGGGAAATTCTACAGAGACAAAACACTGAAGCTTTCTTT.

The CDR3 region has the DNA TGTGCCAGCTCACCACGCCCAGGGGGCTCGAACACTGAAGCTTTCTTT. This translates into CASSPRPGGSNTEAFF. The rearrangement uses TRBV18 and TRBJ1-1, with 8 positions matching TRBD1. J lost 1 base, V lost 1 base, and 5 bases had no gene match. The germline V gene encodes CDR1 KGHSH and CDR2 LQKENI. The CDR3 length is 16 residues.

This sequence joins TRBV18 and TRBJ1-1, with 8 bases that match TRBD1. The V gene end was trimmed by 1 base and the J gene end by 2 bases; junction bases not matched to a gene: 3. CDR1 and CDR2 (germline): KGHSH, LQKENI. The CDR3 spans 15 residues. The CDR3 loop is CASSPQTGDNTEAFF. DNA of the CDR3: TGTGCCAGCTCACCACAGACAGGGGATAACACTGAAGCTTTCTTT. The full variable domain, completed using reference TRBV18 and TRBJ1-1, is NAGVMQNPRHLVRRRGQEARLRCSPMKGHSHVYWYRQLPEEGLKFMVYLQKENIIDESGMPKERFSAEFPKEGPSILRIQQVVRGDSAAYFCASSPQTGDNTEAFFGQGTRLTVV.